The 23 T cell receptor beta chains below were found in one sample sequenced in a study of read filtering for tumor transcriptome and immune sequencing. Molecular barcoded adaptors covering alpha/delta and beta/gamma chains were used on roughly 400 ng RNA. Via MiXCR, TCRdb re-called the reads, giving one row per CDR3 protein. The table has 45,000 to 55,000 distinct CDR3 sequences, less than 15% seen once; the top ten hold approximately 15%. The sample taken for sequencing was a population of CD138-negative cells sorted from bone marrow. These receptors were taken from a donor aged 40 or over with multiple myeloma.

At least ten counts were recorded for this clonotype. The chain has TRBV3-1 and TRBJ2-3; no reliable D call. V lost 0 bases to trimming and J lost 6 bases, with 16 bases between them. Germline CDR1 is LGHDT and CDR2 is YNNKEL (reference sequence). The CDR3 contains 16 residues. The CDR3 nucleotides are TGTGCCAGCAGCCAAGATCTCCCGAGTCCTCCGGATACGCAGTATTTT. Its protein is CASSQDLPSPPDTQYF.

This clonotype has at least ten counts. The V gene is TRBV15, the J gene TRBJ1-1; D perhaps matches TRBD1 (6 bases). The CDR3 consists of 13 residues. The germline V gene encodes CDR1 LNHNV and CDR2 YYDKDF (reference sequence). Trimming cost V 3 bases and J 2 bases, with 7 bases left between them. This chain's CDR3 is CATSRDSNTEAFF. The CDR3 coding sequence is TGTGCCACCAGCAGGGACAGTAACACTGAAGCTTTCTTT.

Ten or more counts support this clonotype. This chain connects TRBV4-1 to TRBJ1-5; the D gene is possibly TRBD1 (5 bases). V lost 4 bases, J lost 0 bases, and 10 bases lay in between. The CDR3 covers 15 residues. Germline V gene sequence: CDR1 MGHRA, CDR2 YSYEKL. CDR3 DNA: TGCGCCAGCAGCCGTGGGGGAGATAGCAATCAGCCCCAGCATTTT. Translating gives CASSRGGDSNQPQHF.

This clonotype was observed at least ten times. The V gene is TRBV2, the J gene TRBJ2-5; possibly TRBD2 for D (5 bases). CDR3 length: 13 residues. Trimming pared 1 base from V and 6 bases from J, leaving 9 bases between. Germline CDR1 SNHLY, CDR2 FYNNEI. As DNA, the CDR3 is TGTGCCAGCAGTGAAGGGGGAGTACAGACCCAGTACTTC. Encoded protein: CASSEGGVQTQYF.

On this clonotype: A read error may account for a junction end that differs from germline. The chain has TRBV19 and TRBJ1-1, with 11 bases fitting TRBD1. The CDR3 extends over 17 amino acids. From germline, CDR1 is LNHDA and CDR2 SQIVND (reference sequence). CDR3 coding DNA: TGTGCCAGTAGTGCCCCCCGGGACAGGGGGAGAGACACTGAAGCTTCCTTT. This translates into CASSAPRDRGRDTEASF. Together with reference TRBV19 and TRBJ1-1, the CDR3 gives the full variable domain: DGGITQSPKYLFRKEGQNVTLSCEQNLNHDAMYWYRQDPGQGLRLIYYSQIVNDFQKGDIAEGYSVSREKKESFPLTVTSAQKNPTAFYLCASSAPRDRGRDTEASFGQGTRLTVV.

In this sample, this clonotype turned up many times. The chain uses TRBV27 and TRBJ2-7; either TRBD1 or TRBD2 may fit D (5 bases each). The germline V gene encodes CDR1 MNHEY and CDR2 SMNVEV (reference sequence). The V end lost 0 bases, the J end lost 4 bases, and 10 bases lay between the germline ends. The CDR3 totals 14 residues. DNA for the CDR3: TGTGCCAGCAGTTTATCAAGAGGGGAGTACGAGCAGTACTTC. Translating gives CASSLSRGEYEQYF.

This clonotype was counted at least ten times. The genes are TRBV7-3 and TRBJ2-2, with D uncertain. Germline CDR1 SGHTA, CDR2 FQGTGA. The CDR3 extends over 13 amino acids. V lost 5 bases to trimming and J lost 4 bases, with 8 bases between them. DNA for the CDR3: TGTGCCAGCAGCGATACAGTCACCGGGGAGCTGTTTTTT. Protein sequence: CASSDTVTGELFF.

This clonotype has a count of ten or more. CDR3 region: CASSSTDTEAFF. The DNA of the CDR3 is TGTGCCAGCAGCTCGACTGACACTGAAGCTTTCTTT. The J gene is TRBJ1-1, the V gene TRBV7-9; D unresolved. Germline V lookup: CDR1 SEHNR, CDR2 FQNEAQ (reference sequence). Trimming took off 4 bases at V and 3 bases at J, with 6 bases between the two ends. The CDR3 contains 12 residues. The full variable domain, completed using reference TRBV7-9 and TRBJ1-1, is DTGVSQNPRHKITKRGQNVTFRCDPISEHNRLYWYRQTLGQGPEFLTYFQNEAQLEKSRLLSDRFSAERPKGSFSTLEIQRTEQGDSAMYLCASSSTDTEAFFGQGTRLTVV.

The table lists this clonotype with many counts. The J gene is TRBJ1-5, the V gene TRBV2; D remains unclear. The length of the CDR3 is 14 residues. The V gene lost 3 bases and the J gene lost 0 bases, with 6 bases spanning the gap. Germline V gives CDR1 SNHLY, CDR2 FYNNEI. This CDR3 is CASSDTASNQPQHF. CDR3 sequence (DNA): TGTGCCAGCAGTGATACAGCTAGCAATCAGCCCCAGCATTTT.

This clonotype showed up many times. It may be a read error: a sequence one base away is much more abundant. The chain couples TRBV7-3 to TRBJ2-3; TRBD2 might be the D (5 bases). Per germline, CDR1 SGHTA and CDR2 FQGTGA. The CDR3 is 12 residues long. V was shortened by 5 bases and J by 8 bases, with 11 bases between the two germline ends. The CDR3 bases are TGTGCCAGCAGCCCCCCAGAGGGTACGCAGTATTTT. The encoded protein is CASSPPEGTQYF.

This clonotype appeared many times. The chain employs TRBV2 and TRBJ2-1; 7 bases are a match to TRBD1. After removal of 7 bases from V and 0 bases from J, the junction contained 6 bases not matched to a gene. The germline V gene encodes CDR1 SNHLY and CDR2 FYNNEI. The CDR3 totals 15 residues. CDR3 in amino acids: CASNPTGSSYNEQFF. Here the CDR3 DNA reads TGTGCCAGCAATCCGACAGGGAGCTCCTACAATGAGCAGTTCTTC.

This clonotype came up many times. The chain combines TRBV30 with TRBJ2-1, with D tentatively TRBD2 (5 bases). Germline V lookup: CDR1 GTSNPN, CDR2 SVGIG (reference sequence). V lost 1 base, J lost 7 bases, and 5 bases lay in between. The CDR3 extends over 11 amino acids. The CDR3 here is CAWSERNEQFF. CDR3 DNA: TGTGCCTGGAGTGAGCGGAATGAGCAGTTCTTC.

In this sample, this clonotype turned up many times. The chain recombines TRBV5-1 with TRBJ2-6; maybe TRBD1 (5 bases). Germline CDR1 SGHRS, CDR2 YFSETQ. This CDR3 is built from 17 residues. The V end was cut by 0 bases, the J end by 4 bases, with 14 bases between. CDR3 sequence (DNA): TGCGCCAGCAGCTTGGCCGGATGGGGCTTCGGGGCCAACGTCCTGACTTTC. This sequence encodes CASSLAGWGFGANVLTF. The whole variable domain, remainder taken from reference TRBV5-1 and TRBJ2-6, is KAGVTQTPRYLIKTRGQQVTLSCSPISGHRSVSWYQQTPGQGLQFLFEYFSETQRNKGNFPGRFSGRQFSNSRSEMNVSTLELGDSALYLCASSLAGWGFGANVLTFGAGSRLTVL.

This clonotype was picked up many times. V is TRBV28 and J is TRBJ2-1; 8 bases agree with TRBD1. Per the germline V gene, CDR1 is MDHEN and CDR2 is SYDVKM. With V trimmed by 6 bases and J by 4 bases, 8 bases remained unmatched. This CDR3 contains 15 residues. The CDR3 DNA sequence: TGTGCCAGCAGACATCCGGGACAGGAGTACAATGAGCAGTTCTTC. Amino acids: CASRHPGQEYNEQFF.

This clonotype was seen at least ten times. The chain couples TRBV7-8 to TRBJ2-6, with D possibly being TRBD1 (6 bases). The V gene's germline CDR1 is SGHVS and CDR2 FQNEAQ. V lost 5 bases and J lost 13, with 9 bases in between. This CDR3 is built from 11 residues. The CDR3 is CASSQGLVLTF. The CDR3 DNA sequence: TGTGCCAGCAGCCAGGGGCTGGTCCTGACTTTC.

This clonotype appeared many times. CDR3 DNA sequence: TGTGCCAGCAGCCAAGATATGGGGTCAGGACAGCCCCAGCATTTT. This codes for CASSQDMGSGQPQHF. The chain uses TRBV3-1 and TRBJ1-5; D uncertain. Between the trimmed V and J ends, which lost 0 bases and 7 bases, there was a span of 13 bases. The CDR3 consists of 15 residues. Germline CDR1 LGHDT, CDR2 YNNKEL (reference sequence).

This clonotype showed up many times. This chain links TRBV28 with TRBJ1-1, with D possibly matching TRBD1 (6 bases). Trimming took off 10 bases at V and 1 base at J, with 13 bases between the two ends. This CDR3 region has 13 residues. CDR1 MDHEN and CDR2 SYDVKM come from the germline V gene. CDR3 in amino acids: CATSGTRNTEAFF. The CDR3 nucleotides read TGTGCCACCTCAGGGACAAGGAACACTGAAGCTTTCTTT.

This clonotype has a count of ten or more. The chain couples TRBV20-1 to TRBJ1-5, with D perhaps matching TRBD1 (5 bases). This CDR3 comprises 13 residues. The germline V gene encodes CDR1 DFQATT and CDR2 SNEGSKA (reference sequence). V lost 5 bases, J lost 4 bases, and 12 bases lay in between. The CDR3 region has the DNA TGCAGTGCTCCGTTGGGGGAAAATCAGCCCCAGCATTTT. Protein product: CSAPLGENQPQHF.

Many counts were recorded for this clonotype. The chain uses TRBV6-5 and TRBJ1-2; no clear D. CDR1 is MNHEY and CDR2 is SVGAGI in the germline V gene. The CDR3 length is 14 residues. V shed 2 bases and J shed 2 bases, with 9 bases lying between them. CDR3 nucleotide sequence: TGTGCCAGCAGTTACAGGCAGACGAACTATGGCTACACCTTC. Translated: CASSYRQTNYGYTF.

This clonotype was picked up many times. The V gene is TRBV6-2 or TRBV6-3, the J gene TRBJ2-1; 7 nucleotides align to TRBD2. The length of the CDR3 is 14 residues. J gave up 4 bases and V 8 bases, and 8 bases lay outside the gene matches. Germline V gene lookup returns CDR1 MNHEY and CDR2 SVGEGT. This CDR3 reads CASAGTTLYNEQFF. CDR3 sequence (DNA): TGTGCCAGCGCCGGGACTACCCTTTACAATGAGCAGTTCTTC.

This clonotype has at least ten counts. The chain couples TRBV2 to TRBJ1-1; D ambiguous. Between the trimmed V and J ends, which lost 5 bases and 0 bases, there was a span of 10 bases. The CDR3 consists of 14 residues. Germline CDR1 SNHLY, CDR2 FYNNEI. The CDR3 DNA reads TGTGCCAGCAGTCCCCAGATGTTGAACACTGAAGCTTTCTTT. Amino acid sequence: CASSPQMLNTEAFF. The entire variable domain, with the rest obtained from reference TRBV2 and TRBJ1-1, is as follows: EPEVTQTPSHQVTQMGQEVILRCVPISNHLYFYWYRQILGQKVEFLVSFYNNEISEKSEIFDDQFSVERPDGSNFTLKIRSTKLEDSAMYFCASSPQMLNTEAFFGQGTRLTVV.

The table lists this clonotype with many counts. The chain has TRBV29-1 and TRBJ2-1; 13 positions match TRBD2. J was trimmed by 9 bases and V by 5 bases; bases with no gene match: 10. This CDR3 is built from 15 residues. Germline CDR1 reads SQVTM; CDR2 reads ANQGSEA. CDR3 residues: CSVTPGLAGAGEQFF. CDR3 DNA sequence: TGCAGCGTTACCCCCGGACTAGCGGGAGCGGGTGAGCAGTTCTTC.

This clonotype appeared many times. The V gene is TRBV7-9, the J gene TRBJ2-2; a possible D gene is TRBD1 (5 bases). The CDR3 consists of 15 residues. CDR1 and CDR2 from the germline V gene are SEHNR and FQNEAQ (reference sequence). Trimming cost V 5 bases and J 0 bases, with 10 bases left between them. In nucleotides, the CDR3 is TGTGCCAGCAGCCTAACAGGAGCGAACACCGGGGAGCTGTTTTTT. Residues: CASSLTGANTGELFF.